This T cell receptor (beta chain) comes out of a study of blood T cell repertoires in COVID-19. TCRdb's table, derived via immunoSEQ multiplex PCR, lists solely in-frame clones and lacks some. The table has about 50,000 clones, roughly 84% seen once. Per germline, CDR1 LGHDT and CDR2 YNNKEL (reference sequence). This CDR3 has 12 residues. Trimming stripped 4 bases from V and 5 bases from J, with 3 bases between. This sequence was found in a middle-aged man with active COVID-19. Specimen: peripheral blood. V and J are TRBV3-1 (or the pseudogene TRBV3-2) and TRBJ2-6, with D unclear. The chain's CDR3 is CASSRRANVLTF. The CDR3 coding sequence is TGTGCCAGCAGCCGTAGGGCCAACGTCCTGACTTTC.